This entry lists 9 T cell receptor beta chains sequenced from one sample in a study of blood T cells in healthy people across ages (dated by TCRdb to between 2015 and 2017). The library was built by means of 5' RACE. Sequencer: Illumina HiSeq 2500. A second roughly 6 to 11 cycle PCR used a sample-barcoded 5' primer and a J-beta primer mix. TCRdb took the public reads, trimmed them with fastp at Q25, ran MiXCR for clone calling and kept in-frame beta chains. One record per CDR3 amino acid sequence lists the most common genes and DNA. The table for this sample lists over 1,300,000 distinct CDR3 sequences; 55% to 75% of them were counted only once. 5% to 7% of the sample is in the top ten clones. Sequenced input: blood. The receptors derive from a man between 18 and 29 years old in good health.

The chain is built from TRBV7-6 and TRBJ2-3; D not certain. The length of the CDR3 is 15 residues. Germline values: CDR1 SGHVS, CDR2 FNYEAQ. V shed 2 bases and J shed 0 bases, with 9 bases lying between them. The CDR3 region has the DNA TGTGCCAGCAGCTTAATGGCGGCTAGCACAGATACGCAGTATTTT. It encodes CASSLMAASTDTQYF.

The genes are TRBV29-1 and TRBJ2-1; 7 bases are a match to TRBD2. The J segment lost 4 bases and the V segment lost 6 bases, leaving 9 bases of the junction unmatched. CDR3 size: 14 residues. Germline V lookup: CDR1 SQVTM, CDR2 ANQGSEA. The CDR3: CSVQSSGPYNEQFF. CDR3 in DNA: TGCAGCGTACAATCTAGCGGCCCTTACAATGAGCAGTTCTTC.

The V and J genes are TRBV12-3 or TRBV12-4 and TRBJ2-5, with D possibly being TRBD1 or TRBD2 (5 bases each). Trimming took 3 bases from V and 4 from J, leaving 12 bases between them. The CDR3 sequence is 14 residues long. The CDR3 DNA reads TGTGCCAGCAGTTTTGAGGGGCAGGGAGAGACCCAGTACTTC. Residues: CASSFEGQGETQYF.

The rearrangement joins TRBV29-1 to TRBJ2-5; D gene ambiguous. Germline lookup yields CDR1 SQVTM and CDR2 ANQGSEA. The CDR3 is 12 amino acids. Trimming took 3 bases from V and 5 from J, leaving 10 bases between them. The DNA for the CDR3 is TGCAGCGTTGAGTATCAGGAGGAGACCCAGTACTTC. This translates into CSVEYQEETQYF. The whole variable domain, remainder taken from reference TRBV29-1 and TRBJ2-5, is SAVISQKPSRDICQRGTSLTIQCQVDSQVTMMFWYRQQPGQSLTLIATANQGSEATYESGFVIDKFPISRPNLTFSTLTVSNMSPEDSSIYLCSVEYQEETQYFGPGTRLLVL.

This clonotype came up once. This chain links TRBV29-1 with TRBJ2-1; 11 bases fit TRBD1. This CDR3 has 14 residues. Germline values: CDR1 SQVTM, CDR2 ANQGSEA. V trimming: 4 bases; J trimming: 7 bases; junction bases outside the gene matches: 6. CDR3 DNA: TGCAGCGTTGCTGGACAGGGGGCGTCGAATGAGCAGTTCTTC. Its translation: CSVAGQGASNEQFF.

This chain uses TRBV6-6 with TRBJ2-1, with D possibly matching TRBD2 (6 bases). The germline V gene encodes CDR1 MNHNY and CDR2 SVGAGI (reference sequence). Trimming stripped 6 bases from V and 10 bases from J, with 22 bases between. This CDR3 spans 15 amino acids. CDR3 in amino acids: CASSLAGLYREEQFF. CDR3 coding DNA: TGTGCCAGCAGCCTTGCGGGACTCTACCGGGAAGAGCAGTTCTTC.

The chain employs TRBV29-1 and TRBJ2-1; D is tentatively TRBD1 or TRBD2 (5 bases each). The germline V and J ends were trimmed by 7 bases and 13 bases, with 17 bases remaining between them. Germline CDR1 and CDR2: SQVTM and ANQGSEA. CDR3 length: 11 amino acids. The CDR3 loop reads CSAWETERQFF. The CDR3 nucleotides are TGCAGCGCTTGGGAGACAGAACGCCAGTTCTTC.

The gene calls are TRBV6-6 and TRBJ2-5; possibly TRBD2 for D (5 bases). The closer fit of TRBJ2-7 to the DNA end suggests the J call may be wrong. Looked up from germline, CDR1 is MNHNY and CDR2 is SVGAGI (reference sequence). This CDR3 contains 15 residues. The CDR3 reads CASSYPTGLGYEQYF. The CDR3, as DNA: TGTGCCAGCAGTTACCCCACTGGACTGGGCTACGAGCAGTACTTC.

This clonotype was counted a few times. The genes are TRBV27 and TRBJ1-5; D remains ambiguous. V was cut by 3 bases and J by 1 base, with 10 bases left in between. Germline assignment: CDR1 MNHEY and CDR2 SMNVEV (reference sequence). This CDR3 has 15 residues. The CDR3 region is CASSFLTSSNQPQHF. The CDR3, as DNA: TGTGCCAGCAGTTTTCTCACTTCGAGCAATCAGCCCCAGCATTTT.